This TCR beta chain derives from a study of blood T cell repertoires in COVID-19. The CDR3 spans 16 residues. Trimming removed 2 bases at V and 8 bases at J, with 19 bases between. CDR1 is SGHTA and CDR2 is FQGTGA in the germline V gene. Produced via immunoSEQ multiplex PCR; TCRdb's table is partial and in-frame only. The repertoire consists of around 260,000 clones, with over 75% occurring once and the leading ten covering roughly 10%. V usage is TRBV7-3 and J usage is TRBJ2-1, with a weak D call TRBD2 (5 bases). The sequenced material came from peripheral blood. The sequence derives from a woman in her sixties or seventies with COVID-19, enrolled during active disease. The CDR3 here is CASSLAEGMGWDEQFF. The CDR3 nucleotides are TGTGCCAGCAGCTTAGCTGAGGGCATGGGCTGGGATGAGCAGTTCTTC.